What follows describes a single T cell receptor beta chain. Its cognate antigen has yet to be identified. No base quality information exists; no much larger clone differs at one position. This sample is drawn from a study of shared clonotypes between healthy human individuals (dated by TCRdb to about 2020). The study in broad terms: A couple of women and a few men aged 18 to 49 years were included in the cohort. Libraries were prepared and TCR repertoires were sequenced by different laboratories using diverse techniques, in order to increase sequencing depth and limit assay-specific biases. To estimate repertoire size and how much clonotype sharing occurs between individuals, the study deeply sequenced the blood TCR repertoires of roughly 5 healthy adults. Each donor's leukapheresis produced roughly between roughly 0.85 and 10 billion PBMCs.

The donors were healthy, HIV-negative adults with no recently reported acute infections or vaccinations. Only Caucasian adults living in Nashville, Tennessee, USA were represented among the donors. In the unsorted samples, 90 million or so PBMCs were counted, and genomic DNA was extracted using the QIAamp DNA Blood Mini kit. Blood was collected by leukapheresis, and PBMCs were isolated by Ficoll-Histopaque density gradient centrifugation and then cryopreserved in liquid nitrogen vapor phase. The paper as a whole reports these results and caveats: Sampling was restricted to blood, and TCR repertoires in tissues likely differ from the TCR repertoires found in blood. Because the study included a small number of donors, the genetic and exposure-history diversity represented was limited. Based on pairwise subsampling, the degree of clonotype sharing among donors was expected to be affected by sequencing depth.

Using the deep immunoSEQ assay, multiplex PCR amplified TCR CDR3 regions from genomic DNA. For each cell subset, the extracted genomic DNA was distributed evenly across all wells of several immunoSEQ 96-well plates, and each plate served as one replicate. For unsorted PBMC, approximately 0.3 ug of genomic DNA, equivalent to 30,000 to 35,000 T cell genomes, went into each replicate PCR. Unsorted PBMC genomic DNA was sequenced across ten immunoSEQ deep assay plates. Purified libraries were quantified with a Qubit 3.0 fluorometer, sized on a Bioanalyzer 2100, and re-quantified with the KAPA Library Quantification kit. Each immunoSEQ 96-well plate was sequenced on its own single-read 150-cycle Illumina NextSeq 550 flow cell. The original pipeline was this. Because only junctional sequences without quality scores were contained in the immunoSEQ output, filtering matching that applied to full-length reads could not be performed. To assign V/J genes and CDR3, sequences were annotated using PyIR, a Python wrapper for IgBLAST v1.9, with IMGT germline references. Reads with weak V/J assignments (E-value above 1e-6), missing CDR3, stop codons, out-of-frame junctions, or ambiguous translated residues were removed. V3J clonotypes were defined as sequences sharing an identical inferred V gene, J gene, and CDR3 amino acid sequence. Percentage overlap between repertoires was calculated by dividing the number of shared unique clonotypes by the size of the smaller repertoire. Three approaches were used to assess repertoire richness: RTK rarefaction, the Chao1 estimator, and Recon v2.1 estimates of unobserved clonotypes. In its TCRdb copy, this immuneACCESS table keeps in-frame sequences only and misses some clones. Where compared with another copy, unresolved V genes explain less than half of these, and the others have no known cause. D and trimming come from the DNA, and the V and J calls and clone size come from that table. In this sample the table shows some 450,000 clones, 75% to 80% of which occur a single time. 9.5% to 15% of the sample rests with the top ten.

The clonotype comes from a woman between 35 and 50 years old in good health. Some clones in this sample may be carry-over from other donors' samples. The specimen sequenced was PBMCs.

This receptor has the CDR3 CASSRGTSPNSGNTIYF. The DNA is TGTGCCAGCAGCCGCGGTACGTCCCCGAACTCTGGAAACACCATATATTTT. The rearrangement combines TRBV7-2 with TRBJ1-3, with no confidently assigned D gene. V was cut back by 5 bases and J by 0 bases, leaving a gap of 17 bases between them. According to the germline V gene, CDR1 reads SGHTA and CDR2 reads FQGNSA. The CDR3 runs 17 amino acids, cysteine and phenylalanine included. Solely the CDR3 DNA is kept, with 51 bases framed from the first base. This CDR3, with the reference TRBV7-2 and TRBJ1-3 proteins standing in past its ends, gives the full variable domain GAGVSQSPSNKVTEKGKDVELRCDPISGHTALYWYRQSLGQGLEFLIYFQGNSAPDKSGLPSDRFSAERTGGSVSTLTIQRTQQEDSAVYLCASSRGTSPNSGNTIYFGEGSWLTVV.